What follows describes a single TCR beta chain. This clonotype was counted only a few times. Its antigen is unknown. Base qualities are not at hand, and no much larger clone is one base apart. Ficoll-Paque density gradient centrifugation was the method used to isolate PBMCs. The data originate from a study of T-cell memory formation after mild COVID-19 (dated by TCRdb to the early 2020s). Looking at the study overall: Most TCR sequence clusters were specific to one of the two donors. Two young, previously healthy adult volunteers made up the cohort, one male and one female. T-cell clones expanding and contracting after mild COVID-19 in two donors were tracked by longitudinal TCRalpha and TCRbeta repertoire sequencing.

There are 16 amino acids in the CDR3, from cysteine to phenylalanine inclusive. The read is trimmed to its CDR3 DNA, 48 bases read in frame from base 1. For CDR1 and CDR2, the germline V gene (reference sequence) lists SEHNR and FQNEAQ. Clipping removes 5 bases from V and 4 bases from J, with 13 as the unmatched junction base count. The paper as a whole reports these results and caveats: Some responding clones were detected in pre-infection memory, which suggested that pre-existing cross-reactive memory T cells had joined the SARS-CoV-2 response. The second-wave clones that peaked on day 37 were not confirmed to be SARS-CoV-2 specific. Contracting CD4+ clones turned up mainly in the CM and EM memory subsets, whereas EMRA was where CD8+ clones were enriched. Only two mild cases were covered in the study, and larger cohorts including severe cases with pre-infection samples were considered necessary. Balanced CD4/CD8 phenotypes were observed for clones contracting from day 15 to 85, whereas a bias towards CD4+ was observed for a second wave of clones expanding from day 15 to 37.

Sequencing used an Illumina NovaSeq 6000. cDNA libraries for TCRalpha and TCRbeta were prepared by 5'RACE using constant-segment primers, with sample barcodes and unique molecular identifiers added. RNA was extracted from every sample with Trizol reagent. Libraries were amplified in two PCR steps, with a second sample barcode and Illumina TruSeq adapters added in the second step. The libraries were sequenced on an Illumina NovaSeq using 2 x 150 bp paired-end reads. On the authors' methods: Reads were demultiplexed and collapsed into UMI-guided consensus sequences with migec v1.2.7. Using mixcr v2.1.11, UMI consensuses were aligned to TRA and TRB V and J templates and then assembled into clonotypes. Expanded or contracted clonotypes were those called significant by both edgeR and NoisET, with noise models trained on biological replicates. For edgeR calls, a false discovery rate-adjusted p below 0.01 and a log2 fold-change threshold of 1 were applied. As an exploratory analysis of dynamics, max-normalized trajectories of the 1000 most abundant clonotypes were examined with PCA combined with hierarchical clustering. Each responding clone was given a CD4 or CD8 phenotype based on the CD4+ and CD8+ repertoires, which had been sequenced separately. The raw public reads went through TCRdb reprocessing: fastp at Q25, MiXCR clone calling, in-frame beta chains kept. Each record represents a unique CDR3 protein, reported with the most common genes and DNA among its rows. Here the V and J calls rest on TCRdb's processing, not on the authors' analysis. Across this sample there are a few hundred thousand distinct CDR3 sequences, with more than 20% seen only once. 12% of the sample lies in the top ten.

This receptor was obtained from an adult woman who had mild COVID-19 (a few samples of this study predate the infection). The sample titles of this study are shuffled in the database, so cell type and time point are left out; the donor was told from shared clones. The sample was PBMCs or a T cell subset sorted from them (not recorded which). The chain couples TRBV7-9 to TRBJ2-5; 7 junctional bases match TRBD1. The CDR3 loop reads CASSETQGVGGETQYF. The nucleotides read TGTGCCAGCAGCGAAACTCAGGGGGTAGGGGGAGAGACCCAGTACTTC.